Presented here are 3 T cell receptor beta chains from one specimen sequenced in a study of blood T cells in healthy people across ages (dated by TCRdb to between 2015 and 2017). Library prep was done by 5' RACE. Instrument on record: Illumina HiSeq 2500. A second PCR of about 7 to 12 cycles was run with a J-beta primer mix and a sample-barcoded 5' primer. TCRdb's own reprocessing of the public reads used fastp at Q25 and MiXCR and kept productive beta chains. Entries are consolidated by CDR3 protein sequence, retaining the most common genes and DNA. In all, the sample holds 800,000 or so distinct CDR3 sequences, and about half of those were seen once. The ten most abundant clones make up 15% to 20% of the sample. Sequenced material: blood. These TCRs come from a man aged 80 or over in good health.

Concerning this clonotype: A much larger clone is a single base away; this may be a read error. The genes are TRBV7-9 and TRBJ2-1; D is unresolved. The CDR3 spans 14 residues. V lost 1 base and J lost 4, with 8 bases in between. CDR1 SEHNR and CDR2 FQNEAQ come from the germline V gene (reference sequence). This CDR3 is CASSLVTKYNEQFF. CDR3 nucleotides: TGTGCCAGCAGCTTAGTAACGAAATACAATGAGCAGTTCTTC.

This chain connects TRBV29-1 to TRBJ2-3; 9 nucleotides agree with TRBD1. CDR1 is SQVTM and CDR2 is ANQGSEA in the germline V gene. The J segment lost 1 base and the V segment lost 7 bases, leaving 6 bases of the junction unmatched. The length of the CDR3 is 14 residues. Here the CDR3 reads CSARRDRGTDTQYF. The CDR3 DNA is TGCAGCGCCCGAAGGGACAGGGGCACAGATACGCAGTATTTT.

The J gene is TRBJ2-7, the V gene TRBV6-2 or TRBV6-3; 7 bases line up with TRBD2. Trimming cost V 8 bases and J 2 bases; bases outside gene matches: 21. The CDR3 is made up of 18 amino acids. Germline V gives CDR1 MNHEY, CDR2 SVGEGT. The CDR3 sequence: CASSFPLRGGRETYEQYF. The DNA for the CDR3 is TGTGCCAGCTCGTTTCCCCTTAGGGGCGGGAGAGAAACCTACGAGCAGTACTTC.